Listed here are 29 T cell receptor beta chains from one sample, sequenced in a study of control samples from healthy donors and cancer patients. Assay: immunoSEQ multiplex PCR; the TCRdb copy retains only in-frame clones and omits some. The sample contains 85,000 to 95,000 clones, almost 85% of which appear only once. The sequenced sample consisted of blood. The receptors derive from a woman aged 60 to 75 in good health.

The J gene is TRBJ2-3, the V gene TRBV2; TRBD1 matches at 9 bases. The CDR3 has 15 residues. Trimming took 6 bases from V and 4 from J; bases not matched to a gene: 8. CDR1 and CDR2 from the germline V gene are SNHLY and FYNNEI. DNA of the CDR3: TGTGCCAGCAGAACTGGGGACAGGGCTCCAGATACGCAGTATTTT. It codes for CASRTGDRAPDTQYF.

The chain uses TRBV28 and TRBJ2-4, with 10 bases matching TRBD1. The length of the CDR3 is 16 residues. The V gene's germline CDR1 is MDHEN and CDR2 SYDVKM. Germline trimming cut 4 bases from V and 1 base from J; bases unmatched to any gene: 4. The CDR3 is CASSSPGQGAKNIQYF. For the CDR3, the DNA is TGTGCCAGCAGTTCTCCGGGACAGGGGGCCAAAAACATTCAGTACTTC.

The chain uses TRBV7-9 and TRBJ1-6, with D perhaps TRBD1 (6 bases). Germline V lookup: CDR1 SEHNR, CDR2 FQNEAQ (reference sequence). This CDR3 region has 15 residues. V lost 4 bases and J lost 7, with 14 bases in between. The CDR3 DNA is TGTGCCAGCAGCTCACAGGGTGTGACCAATTCACCCCTCCACTTT. This encodes CASSSQGVTNSPLHF.

This clone was counted a few times. The rearrangement uses TRBV7-2 and TRBJ2-3, with 10 bases that match TRBD2. The V gene's germline CDR1 is SGHTA and CDR2 FQGNSA. With 3 bases clipped from V and 5 bases from J, the junction kept 11 bases outside the gene matches. This CDR3 contains 17 residues. The CDR3 reads CASSLNSASGRKDTQYF. The CDR3, as DNA: TGTGCCAGCAGCTTGAACTCGGCTAGCGGGAGAAAAGATACGCAGTATTTT.

V and J are TRBV6-5 and TRBJ2-7; 11 nucleotides align to TRBD1. Germline lookup yields CDR1 MNHEY and CDR2 SVGAGI. The CDR3 has 13 residues. V shed 11 bases and J 3 bases; nucleotides not matched to a gene: 6. CDR3 residues: CAAGTGGGYEQYF. The DNA of the CDR3 is TGTGCCGCCGGGACAGGGGGTGGCTACGAGCAGTACTTC.

This clone has just one count. The chain combines TRBV4-3 with TRBJ2-7, with TRBD2 matching over 14 bases. Germline-derived CDR1 and CDR2 are LGHNA and YSLEER. This CDR3 region has 18 residues. J was trimmed by 0 bases and V by 1 base; bases with no gene match: 5. Written as DNA, the CDR3 is TGCGCCAGCAGCCAAGTAACCGGGACTAGCGGGAGCTCCTACGAGCAGTACTTC. Protein product: CASSQVTGTSGSSYEQYF.

The chain carries TRBV3-1 (or the pseudogene TRBV3-2) and TRBJ2-1; TRBD2 aligns across 9 bases. The CDR3 sequence is 12 residues long. Germline CDR1 and CDR2: LGHDT and YNNKEL (reference sequence). V lost 5 bases, J lost 9 bases, and 2 bases stayed unmatched. CDR3 bases: TGTGCCAGCAGCTTTAGCGGGGGTGAGCAGTTCTTC. Translation: CASSFSGGEQFF.

This chain connects TRBV2 to TRBJ2-6; 9 bases are a match to TRBD1. Per the germline V gene, CDR1 is SNHLY and CDR2 is FYNNEI. V was pared by 6 bases and J by 0 bases, with 6 bases of the junction left unmatched. This CDR3 is 17 amino acids long. CDR3 DNA sequence: TGTGCCAGCAGCCTGACAGGGGGGAGCTCTGGGGCCAACGTCCTGACTTTC. It encodes CASSLTGGSSGANVLTF.

This clone appeared a few times. The J gene is TRBJ2-1, the V gene TRBV2, with 14 bases that match TRBD2. Germline V gene lookup returns CDR1 SNHLY and CDR2 FYNNEI. The CDR3 totals 18 residues. The junction had 10 bases not matched to a gene; V was cut back by 6 bases and J by 3 bases. In nucleotides, the CDR3 is TGTGCCAGCAGCCTAGGGACTAGCGGGGGCATACTCTACAATGAGCAGTTCTTC. As protein: CASSLGTSGGILYNEQFF.

This rearrangement joins TRBV14 to TRBJ2-5; TRBD2 matches 9 bases. V shed 0 bases, J shed 5 bases, and the junction held 16 bases outside the gene matches. CDR3 size: 19 residues. Germline lookup yields CDR1 SGHDN and CDR2 FVKESK. CDR3 region: CASSQETLRSREGWETQYF. The DNA of the CDR3 is TGTGCCAGCAGCCAAGAGACCCTCCGATCGCGGGAGGGTTGGGAGACCCAGTACTTC. The whole variable domain, remainder taken from reference TRBV14 and TRBJ2-5, is EAGVTQFPSHSVIEKGQTVTLRCDPISGHDNLYWYRRVMGKEIKFLLHFVKESKQDESGMPNNRFLAERTGGTYSTLKVQPAELEDSGVYFCASSQETLRSREGWETQYFGPGTRLLVL.

The V and J genes are TRBV15 and TRBJ2-1; tentatively, D is TRBD1 (7 bases). The CDR3 extends over 18 amino acids. Trimming removed 4 bases from V and 1 base from J, with 20 bases in between. CDR1 is LNHNV and CDR2 is YYDKDF in the germline V gene (reference sequence). CDR3 loop: CATSKNRGGIISYNEQFF. DNA for the CDR3: TGTGCCACCAGCAAAAACAGGGGCGGGATAATTTCCTACAATGAGCAGTTCTTC.

This clone has a single count. The chain couples TRBV24-1 to TRBJ1-2; the match to TRBD1 covers 7 bases. Germline V gene lookup returns CDR1 KGHDR and CDR2 SFDVKD. The V and J ends lost 3 bases and 8 bases, in that order; junction bases with no gene match: 8. CDR3 size: 14 residues. CDR3 DNA sequence: TGTGCCACCAGTGATGAGACAGGGACTGTCGGCTACACCTTC. It specifies CATSDETGTVGYTF.

Only one count was recorded for this clone. This chain connects TRBV6-5 to TRBJ1-1; TRBD1 might be the D (5 bases). V was cut by 2 bases and J by 4 bases, with 11 bases left in between. The germline gives CDR1 MNHEY, CDR2 SVGAGI. There are 14 residues in the CDR3. The DNA for the CDR3 is TGTGCCAGCAGTTACGGGGCAGGGTTCACTGAAGCTTTCTTT. It is translated as CASSYGAGFTEAFF.

The chain recombines TRBV27 with TRBJ1-1, with 7 bases aligning to TRBD1. Trimming cost V 10 bases and J 1 base; bases outside gene matches: 6. CDR3 length equals 13 residues. Germline V gene lookup returns CDR1 MNHEY and CDR2 SMNVEV (reference sequence). This CDR3 reads CATKGTANTEAFF. CDR3 bases: TGTGCCACCAAAGGGACAGCGAACACTGAAGCTTTCTTT.

The chain links TRBV18 to TRBJ1-5; the D gene is possibly TRBD1 (6 bases). Germline V gene lookup returns CDR1 KGHSH and CDR2 LQKENI. V lost 6 bases and J lost 4, with 22 bases in between. The CDR3 runs to 17 residues. CDR3 DNA sequence: TGTGCCAGCTCTCCTCAGACCAGGGGCCCCGGGAATCAGCCCCAGCATTTT. Translating it yields CASSPQTRGPGNQPQHF. The variable domain in full, completed from reference TRBV18 and TRBJ1-5, reads NAGVMQNPRHLVRRRGQEARLRCSPMKGHSHVYWYRQLPEEGLKFMVYLQKENIIDESGMPKERFSAEFPKEGPSILRIQQVVRGDSAAYFCASSPQTRGPGNQPQHFGDGTRLSIL.

A few counts support this clone. V usage is TRBV6-2 or TRBV6-3 and J usage is TRBJ2-7; possibly TRBD1 for D (6 bases). The CDR3 has 12 residues. With 4 bases removed from V and 3 bases from J, the gap between germline ends came to 7 bases. CDR1 is MNHEY and CDR2 is SVGEGT in the germline V gene. The CDR3 DNA sequence: TGTGCCAGCAGTTGGGACAACTACGAGCAGTACTTC. As protein: CASSWDNYEQYF.

The chain carries TRBV2 and TRBJ2-1; TRBD1 or TRBD2 may be the D gene (5 bases each). V was trimmed by 6 bases and J by 2 bases, leaving 14 bases between them. Germline CDR1 is SNHLY and CDR2 is FYNNEI. The CDR3 is 15 residues long. The CDR3 region is CASRRGQSTYNEQFF. CDR3 sequence (DNA): TGTGCCAGCAGGAGGGGCCAGAGTACCTACAATGAGCAGTTCTTC.

The rearrangement uses TRBV6-5 and TRBJ2-2; D is unclear. The germline CDR1 and CDR2 sequences are MNHEY and SVGAGI. CDR3 length: 11 residues. V was pared by 7 bases and J by 9 bases, with 9 bases between. The CDR3: CASNLGRELFF. Here the CDR3 DNA reads TGTGCCAGCAACCTAGGCCGGGAGCTGTTTTTT.

The chain is built from TRBV18 and TRBJ1-3; D is unresolved. Germline loops: CDR1 KGHSH, CDR2 LQKENI. V was cut by 2 bases and J by 2 bases, with 10 bases left in between. This CDR3 has 15 residues. In DNA, the CDR3 is TGTGCCAGCTCACCAACGACCCTGACTGGAAACACCATATATTTT. Protein product: CASSPTTLTGNTIYF.

The chain links TRBV24-1 to TRBJ2-5; D possibly corresponds to TRBD2 (5 bases). There are 13 residues in the CDR3. V was pared by 7 bases and J by 1 base, with 9 bases between. Germline V CDR1 and CDR2: KGHDR, SFDVKD. For the CDR3, the DNA is TGTGCCACCAGGAAAGGGAGCCAAGAGACCCAGTACTTC. It is translated as CATRKGSQETQYF.

About this clone: An end of the junction differs from the germline gene, which may be a read error. This rearrangement joins TRBV4-2 to TRBJ2-5; D possibly uses TRBD1 or TRBD2 (5 bases each). This CDR3 spans 13 amino acids. CDR1 and CDR2 (germline): LGHNA, YNFKEQ. The DNA for the CDR3 is TGTGCCAGCAGCCAGCAGGGATGGGAGATCCAGTACTTC. Its translation is CASSQQGWEIQYF.

The V and J genes are TRBV3-1 (or the pseudogene TRBV3-2) and TRBJ2-3, with D maybe TRBD2 (5 bases). Deletions cut 2 bases from V and 2 bases from J, with 14 bases between. The CDR3 is 16 residues long. Germline CDR1 and CDR2: LGHDT and YNNKEL (reference sequence). The CDR3 bases are TGTGCCAGCAGCCAATGGTCAGCGGCCGACACAGATACGCAGTATTTT. It specifies CASSQWSAADTDTQYF.

The CDR3, as DNA: TGTGCCAGCACCACTTACAATGAGCAGTTCTTC. Translating it yields CASTTYNEQFF. This chain links TRBV2 with TRBJ2-1; D ambiguous. The germline V gene has CDR1 SNHLY and CDR2 FYNNEI. V was pared by 7 bases and J by 4 bases, with 5 bases between. CDR3 length: 11 residues.

This clone was found once. The rearrangement joins TRBV15 to TRBJ2-1, with 13 bases identical to TRBD2. Germline trimming cut 1 base from V and 4 bases from J; bases unmatched to any gene: 4. The germline CDR1 and CDR2 sequences are LNHNV and YYDKDF (reference sequence). This CDR3 is 17 amino acids long. The CDR3 is CATSRGGTSGTYNEQFF. CDR3 coding DNA: TGTGCCACCAGCAGAGGGGGGACTAGCGGGACTTACAATGAGCAGTTCTTC.

This clone has only a few counts. The chain combines TRBV2 with TRBJ1-5; TRBD1 aligns across 8 bases. The ends lost 4 bases at V and 0 bases at J; junction bases unmatched: 5. Germline V gives CDR1 SNHLY, CDR2 FYNNEI. This CDR3 comprises 16 residues. The CDR3 nucleotides read TGTGCCAGCAGTGGCAACAGGGGGAATAGCAATCAGCCCCAGCATTTT. Translating gives CASSGNRGNSNQPQHF.

The chain's CDR3 is CASSLVPGNEYEQYF. The CDR3 DNA sequence: TGCGCCAGCAGCTTGGTACCCGGGAACGAATACGAGCAGTACTTC. The chain has TRBV5-1 and TRBJ2-7; D might be TRBD2 (5 bases). There are 15 residues in the CDR3. The germline V gene has CDR1 SGHRS and CDR2 YFSETQ. Trimming pared 0 bases from V and 4 bases from J, leaving 14 bases between.

The chain carries TRBV19 and TRBJ1-5, with TRBD1 identical over 8 bases. V was clipped by 6 bases and J by 4 bases; unmatched bases: 8. Germline lookup yields CDR1 LNHDA and CDR2 SQIVND (reference sequence). CDR3 length: 15 residues. CDR3 protein: CASRPGQGANQPQHF. CDR3 DNA sequence: TGTGCCAGTAGACCCGGGCAGGGGGCAAATCAGCCCCAGCATTTT.

V is TRBV19 and J is TRBJ1-3; D gene unclear. This CDR3 has 16 residues. Germline CDR1 and CDR2: LNHDA and SQIVND (reference sequence). V lost 3 bases and J 0 bases, leaving 12 bases between the germline ends. This chain's CDR3 is CASSIRATSSGNTIYF. CDR3 in DNA: TGTGCCAGTAGTATTAGGGCCACCAGCTCTGGAAACACCATATATTTT.

DNA of the CDR3: TGTGCCAGCAGCTTAGGAGGTCCAGGGGCCTACGAGCAGTACTTC. Translating it yields CASSLGGPGAYEQYF. The chain has TRBV7-2 and TRBJ2-7, with a tentative D call TRBD1 (6 bases). This CDR3 comprises 15 residues. Trimming removed 1 base at V and 2 bases at J, with 12 bases between. Germline V gives CDR1 SGHTA, CDR2 FQGNSA.